The rows below give T cell receptor beta chains drawn from one sample of a study of PD-1 blockade in classical Hodgkin lymphoma. Only in-frame clones appear in the TCRdb table, and some are missing; sequencing was by immunoSEQ multiplex PCR. Of tens of thousands of clones listed, 89% are singletons. The source material was peripheral blood mononuclear cells (PBMCs), sampled before the second cycle of nivolumab. The receptors stem from a human donor with classical Hodgkin lymphoma. Each CDR3 is given with its conserved first and last residue. D genes are given only for firm matches. Only some rows state a clone size, as once, few, many or a class for expanded clones.

j_call,d_call,v_call,clone_size,cdr3_aa,cdr3_nt
TRBJ2-7,-,TRBV2,-,CASSERENSQYEQYF,TGTGCCAGCAGTGAAAGGGAAAACAGCCAATACGAGCAGTACTTC
TRBJ2-7,TRBD2,TRBV11-2,-,CASSTAAGGPNYEQYF,TGTGCCAGCAGCACCGCGGCGGGAGGGCCAAACTACGAGCAGTACTTC
TRBJ1-3,-,TRBV5-4,-,CASRPGDGNTIYF,TGTGCCAGCCGGCCAGGGGACGGAAACACCATATATTTT
TRBJ1-2,-,TRBV21-1,-,CASSNRDSSYGYTF,TGTGCCAGCAGCAACCGGGACAGCAGCTATGGCTACACCTTC
TRBJ2-7,TRBD2,TRBV4-1,-,CASSQRVLARNEQYF,TGCGCCAGCAGCCAAAGGGTACTAGCGAGAAACGAGCAGTACTTC
TRBJ1-5,-,TRBV11-2,-,CASSLAGREQPQHF,TGTGCCAGCAGCTTAGCGGGGAGAGAGCAGCCCCAGCATTTT
TRBJ2-2,-,TRBV5-1,-,CASSLSAAGNTGELFF,TGCGCCAGCAGCTTGTCGGCAGCAGGGAACACCGGGGAGCTGTTTTTT
TRBJ2-7,-,TRBV27,-,CASSLFPGLQYEQYF,TGTGCCAGCAGTTTATTTCCGGGACTGCAATACGAGCAGTACTTC
TRBJ2-7,TRBD1,TRBV25-1,-,CASSGRDRGEQYF,TGTGCCAGCAGCGGACGGGACAGGGGGGAGCAGTACTTC
TRBJ2-5,-,TRBV27,-,CASSSRPYQETQYF,TGTGCCAGCAGTTCCCGCCCGTACCAAGAGACCCAGTACTTC
TRBJ2-2,-,TRBV10-3,-,CALSGTNTGELFF,TGTGCCCTTTCCGGGACAAACACCGGGGAGCTGTTTTTT
TRBJ1-5,-,TRBV6-1,many,CASSEAGDQPQHF,TGTGCCAGCAGTGAAGCGGGCGATCAGCCCCAGCATTTT
TRBJ2-7,-,TRBV27,few,CASSTAPTGNEQYF,TGTGCCAGCAGTACCGCCCCTACAGGGAACGAGCAGTACTTC
TRBJ2-3,TRBD1,TRBV28,-,CASSLNRGTDTQYF,TGTGCCAGCAGTTTAAACAGGGGAACAGATACGCAGTATTTT
TRBJ2-7,-,TRBV7-6,-,CASSLVAERGYEQYF,TGTGCCAGCAGCCTTGTTGCCGAAAGGGGATACGAGCAGTACTTC
TRBJ2-5,TRBD1,TRBV6-1,-,CASGDSFQETQYF,TGTGCCAGTGGGGACAGCTTCCAAGAGACCCAGTACTTC
TRBJ2-7,-,TRBV18,-,CASSGGYEQYF,TGTGCCAGCTCAGGGGGCTACGAGCAGTACTTC
TRBJ2-5,-,TRBV5-4,-,CASSFRGLQETQYF,TGTGCCAGCAGCTTTAGGGGACTTCAAGAGACCCAGTACTTC
TRBJ2-3,TRBD2,TRBV28,-,CASSLGGSTDTQYF,TGTGCCAGCAGTTTGGGGGGGAGCACAGATACGCAGTATTTT
TRBJ1-3,-,TRBV7-9,once,CASSEDLDTIYF,TGTGCCAGCAGCGAAGATCTTGACACCATATATTTT
TRBJ2-1,TRBD2,TRBV11-3,-,CASSSRGTSGSYNEQFF,TGTGCCAGCAGCTCGAGAGGGACTAGCGGCTCCTACAATGAGCAGTTCTTC
TRBJ2-3,-,TRBV6-1,once,CASSDYWGTDTQYF,TGTGCCAGCAGTGACTACTGGGGCACAGATACGCAGTATTTT
TRBJ2-7,-,TRBV2,-,CASRRFYEQYF,TGTGCCAGCAGACGGTTCTACGAGCAGTACTTC
TRBJ1-6,TRBD1,TRBV28,-,CASSSTGASYNSPLHF,TGTGCCAGCAGCTCTACAGGGGCGTCCTATAATTCACCCCTCCACTTT
TRBJ2-1,TRBD2,TRBV27,-,CASSPGLAGGFEQFF,TGTGCCAGCAGCCCAGGACTAGCGGGGGGTTTTGAGCAGTTCTTC
TRBJ2-2,TRBD2,TRBV5-6,-,CASSSGGVGELFF,TGTGCCAGCAGCTCCGGGGGGGTCGGGGAGCTGTTTTTT
TRBJ2-7,-,TRBV7-9,-,CASSKDGRVYEQYF,TGTGCCAGCAGCAAAGACGGCAGGGTCTACGAGCAGTACTTC
TRBJ1-4,-,TRBV30,few,CAWSGGPEKLFF,TGTGCCTGGAGTGGGGGCCCTGAAAAACTGTTTTTT
TRBJ2-7,-,TRBV19,-,CASSIRPSSYEQYF,TGTGCCAGTAGTATTAGACCGAGCTCCTACGAGCAGTACTTC
TRBJ2-3,TRBD2,TRBV7-2,-,CASSFSGVKDTQYF,TGTGCCAGCAGCTTTAGCGGGGTGAAAGATACGCAGTATTTT
TRBJ1-3,TRBD1,TRBV6-1,-,CASSEAAYRGGGNTIYF,TGTGCCAGCAGTGAAGCCGCTTACAGGGGCGGTGGAAACACCATATATTTT
TRBJ2-1,-,TRBV10-3,-,CAISDTPGEQFF,TGTGCCATCAGTGACACTCCGGGGGAGCAGTTCTTC
TRBJ1-4,-,TRBV9,-,CASSVDGDGAGEKLFF,TGTGCCAGCAGCGTAGATGGGGACGGGGCTGGTGAAAAACTGTTTTTT
TRBJ2-1,-,TRBV28,-,CASREAPGNEQFF,TGTGCCAGCAGGGAGGCCCCCGGCAATGAGCAGTTCTTC
TRBJ2-5,-,TRBV2,-,CASTLVSQETQYF,TGTGCCAGCACCTTGGTCAGTCAAGAGACCCAGTACTTC
TRBJ2-1,-,TRBV5-1,once,CASSFARGDEQFF,TGCGCCAGCAGCTTCGCGAGGGGCGATGAGCAGTTCTTC
TRBJ2-1,-,TRBV5-4,-,CASSLSIGSGNEQFF,TGTGCCAGCAGCTTGTCGATAGGGAGTGGCAATGAGCAGTTCTTC
TRBJ2-1,TRBD2,TRBV5-4,-,CASSQASGSYNEQFF,TGTGCCAGCAGCCAAGCTAGCGGGAGTTACAATGAGCAGTTCTTC
TRBJ1-2,TRBD1,TRBV19,-,CASSSQGARDGYTF,TGTGCCAGTAGTTCCCAGGGGGCAAGGGATGGCTACACCTTC
TRBJ2-1,TRBD2,TRBV10-1,-,CASSEQGLAGVREQFF,TGCGCCAGCAGTGAGCAGGGGCTAGCGGGAGTTCGTGAGCAGTTCTTC
TRBJ2-7,-,TRBV6-6,-,CASSYWNGSIYEQYF,TGTGCCAGCAGTTACTGGAATGGCTCGATCTACGAGCAGTACTTC
TRBJ2-3,-,TRBV4-1,-,CASSGVKGRDTQYF,TGCGCCAGCAGCGGTGTTAAGGGAAGAGATACGCAGTATTTT
TRBJ2-5,-,TRBV6-6,-,CASSYSEETQYF,TGTGCCAGCAGTTATTCTGAAGAGACCCAGTACTTC
TRBJ1-2,-,TRBV15,-,CATSRDLGLARYGYTF,TGTGCCACCAGCAGAGATCTCGGCCTCGCGCGCTATGGCTACACCTTC
TRBJ1-5,TRBD1,TRBV6-4,-,CASPGSGQGDQPQHF,TGTGCCAGCCCAGGTTCGGGACAGGGAGATCAGCCCCAGCATTTT